This TCR beta chain was captured in a study of T cells in localized non-small cell lung cancer. Some clones are missing from TCRdb's copy, which holds only in-frame ones; the method was immunoSEQ multiplex PCR. The repertoire has around 92,000 clones, roughly 88% of them found once; the top ten carry about 4%. With respect to this clone: Its antigen is currently unknown.

V was cut by 0 bases and J by 1 base, with 9 bases left in between. The CDR3 is made up of 15 amino acids. Germline CDR1 reads MNHEY; CDR2 reads SMNVEV (reference sequence). Findings and limits, study-wide: Longer overall survival accompanied higher blood T cell density. Compared with tumor, uninvolved adjacent lung displayed greater T cell clonality, ranking highest overall. A median of around 60 clones ranked among the top 100 in tumor appeared in adjacent lung.

The receptor comes from a woman between 35 and 70 years old with stage II squamous cell lung carcinoma. The chain joins TRBV27 to TRBJ1-2, with D perhaps matching TRBD1 (5 bases). The material was PBMCs, obtained before any cancer treatment. DNA for the CDR3: TGTGCCAGCAGTTTATCGAAGGGGTTTAACTATGGCTACACCTTC. Its protein is CASSLSKGFNYGYTF.